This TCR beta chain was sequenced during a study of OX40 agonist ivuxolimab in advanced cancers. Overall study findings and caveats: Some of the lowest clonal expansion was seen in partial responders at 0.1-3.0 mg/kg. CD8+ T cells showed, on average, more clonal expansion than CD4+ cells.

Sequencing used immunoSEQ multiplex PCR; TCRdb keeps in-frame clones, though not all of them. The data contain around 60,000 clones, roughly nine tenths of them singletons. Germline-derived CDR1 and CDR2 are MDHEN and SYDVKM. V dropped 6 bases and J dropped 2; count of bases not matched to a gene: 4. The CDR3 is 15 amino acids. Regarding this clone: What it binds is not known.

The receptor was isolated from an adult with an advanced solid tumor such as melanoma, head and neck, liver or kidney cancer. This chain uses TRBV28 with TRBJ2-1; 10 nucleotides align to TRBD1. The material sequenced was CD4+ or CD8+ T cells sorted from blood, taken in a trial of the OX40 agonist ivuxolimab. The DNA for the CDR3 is TGTGCCAGCAGAGTAGGACAGGGGGCCTACAATGAGCAGTTCTTC. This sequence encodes CASRVGQGAYNEQFF.